Below are 8 T cell receptor beta chains sequenced from a single sample in a study of blood T cell repertoires in COVID-19. Data came from immunoSEQ multiplex PCR; TCRdb stores just in-frame clones and leaves some out. The sample lists 95,000 to 150,000 clones; over 60% were seen once. The sequencing input was peripheral blood. The receptors derive from a man in his forties or fifties with active or convalescent COVID-19.

This sequence joins TRBV10-3 and TRBJ2-6, with D perhaps TRBD1 (6 bases). Germline V CDR1 and CDR2: ENHRY, SYGVKD. The CDR3 loop spans 16 amino acids. V lost 6 bases, J lost 0 bases, and 12 bases lay in between. The CDR3 loop is CAIRDRSFSGANVLTF. In DNA, the CDR3 is TGTGCCATCAGGGACAGAAGCTTCTCTGGGGCCAACGTCCTGACTTTC.

The gene calls are TRBV7-6 and TRBJ2-3, with 9 bases matching TRBD1. The CDR3 sequence is 15 residues long. Germline V gives CDR1 SGHVS, CDR2 FNYEAQ. V was pared by 5 bases and J by 3 bases, with 6 bases of the junction left unmatched. The CDR3 reads CASSPRDRETDTQYF. CDR3 DNA: TGTGCCAGCAGCCCACGGGACAGGGAAACAGATACGCAGTATTTT.

The gene calls are TRBV24-1 and TRBJ2-3; 8 positions agree with TRBD2. The length of the CDR3 is 16 residues. Germline assignment: CDR1 KGHDR and CDR2 SFDVKD. With V trimmed by 3 bases and J by 2 bases, 6 bases remained unmatched. The CDR3 DNA reads TGTGCCACCAGTGATGGGGCTAGCGGGTTCACAGATACGCAGTATTTT. It specifies CATSDGASGFTDTQYF.

This rearrangement joins TRBV7-3 to TRBJ2-5; 10 nucleotides match TRBD2. With V trimmed by 5 bases and J by 5 bases, 8 bases remained unmatched. Germline loops: CDR1 SGHTA, CDR2 FQGTGA. The CDR3 contains 15 residues. CDR3 sequence: CASSHSGGRWETQYF. In DNA, the CDR3 is TGTGCCAGCAGCCATAGCGGGGGGAGATGGGAGACCCAGTACTTC.

This clone was seen a few times. The V gene is TRBV27, the J gene TRBJ1-6, with TRBD1 matching over 7 bases. CDR3 length equals 14 residues. Germline V gene lookup returns CDR1 MNHEY and CDR2 SMNVEV (reference sequence). The V segment lost 7 bases and the J segment 7 bases; nucleotides outside the gene matches: 7. The DNA of the CDR3 is TGTGCCAGCAATAGACAGGGTCCAAATTCACCCCTCCACTTT. Translation gives CASNRQGPNSPLHF.

This chain uses TRBV27 with TRBJ1-5; 9 bases agree with TRBD1. The junction had 3 bases not matched to a gene; V was cut back by 4 bases and J by 2 bases. Per germline, CDR1 MNHEY and CDR2 SMNVEV (reference sequence). CDR3 size: 15 residues. CDR3 DNA sequence: TGTGCCAGCAGTTCACAGGGGGCGCGCAATCAGCCCCAGCATTTT. Translating gives CASSSQGARNQPQHF.

This clone was found once. Sequence at one end of the junction differs from germline and may be a read error. The CDR3 reads CASSQNVDLGYSEQFF. CDR3 coding DNA: TGTGCCAGCAGCCAGAACGTGGACTTGGGTTACAGTGAGCAGTTCTTC. The chain recombines TRBV3-1 (or the pseudogene TRBV3-2) with TRBJ2-1; TRBD2 might be the D (5 bases). Germline V gene sequence: CDR1 LGHDT, CDR2 YNNKEL (reference sequence). The CDR3 runs to 16 residues.

The CDR3 sequence is CASSLEQTYEQYF. The CDR3 DNA reads as TGTGCCAGCTCCTTGGAGCAAACCTACGAGCAGTACTTC. V usage is TRBV6-5 and J usage is TRBJ2-7; D uncertain. Germline CDR1 reads MNHEY; CDR2 reads SVGAGI. The ends were cut back, 8 bases at V and 2 bases at J, with 13 bases in the middle. This CDR3 comprises 13 residues.